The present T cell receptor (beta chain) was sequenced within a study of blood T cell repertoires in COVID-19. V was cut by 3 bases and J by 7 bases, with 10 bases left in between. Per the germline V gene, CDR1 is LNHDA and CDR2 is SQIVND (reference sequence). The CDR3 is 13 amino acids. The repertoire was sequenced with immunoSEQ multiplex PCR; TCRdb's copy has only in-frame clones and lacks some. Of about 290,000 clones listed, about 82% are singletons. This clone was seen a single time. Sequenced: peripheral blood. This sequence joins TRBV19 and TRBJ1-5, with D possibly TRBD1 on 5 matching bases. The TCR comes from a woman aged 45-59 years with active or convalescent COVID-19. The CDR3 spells CASSIRRGQPQHF. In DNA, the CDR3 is TGTGCCAGTAGTATTCGGAGGGGCCAGCCCCAGCATTTT.